This T cell receptor (beta chain) emerged from a study of T cell repertoires in cytomegalovirus infection. Whole-study context: CMV infection and matching HLA type were both indicated by public TCR beta signatures. General study findings and limits: It was HLA-C-restricted CMV-specific TCR beta clonotypes that dominated the response ex vivo.

About this clonotype: Its antigen is still unknown.

A single record per CDR3 protein comes from TCRdb applying MiXCR to the reads. This table holds about 920,000 distinct CDR3 sequences, 25% to 40% found once. The sequenced sample was cultured CD8+ T cells from PBMCs, obtained from culture after CMV antigen stimulation. The receptor's source is a human donor in good health (CMV status not recorded). Some clones in this sample may be carry-over from other donors' samples.

Written as DNA, the CDR3 is TGTGCCAGCGTTCGGGGGAATGAGCAGTTCTTC. Encoded protein: CASVRGNEQFF. The gene calls are TRBV2 and TRBJ2-1; TRBD2 might be the D (6 bases). The CDR3 contains 11 residues. V was cut by 8 bases and J by 7 bases, with 9 bases left in between. Germline values: CDR1 SNHLY, CDR2 FYNNEI.